This T cell receptor (beta chain) was captured by sequencing in a study of T cell changes during pregnancy in multiple sclerosis. The CDR3 loop spans 16 amino acids. From germline, CDR1 is GTSNPN and CDR2 SVGIG (reference sequence). With V trimmed by 5 bases and J by 7 bases, 15 bases remained unmatched. Produced via immunoSEQ multiplex PCR; TCRdb's table is partial and in-frame only. The profile shows about 49,000 clones, 92% of them singletons. Sequencing was performed on CD4+ T cells from peripheral blood mononuclear cells, taken in the second trimester of pregnancy. This TCR was recovered from a female donor in good health, enrolled as a control in a pregnancy study. This rearrangement joins TRBV30 to TRBJ1-2; 11 bases are shared with TRBD1. This CDR3 is CAWARLPGQGEAGYTF. CDR3 nucleotide sequence: TGTGCCTGGGCCAGACTCCCGGGACAGGGGGAAGCTGGCTACACCTTC.